This T cell receptor (beta chain) is drawn from a study of identical twins. This clonotype was observed a few times. Its antigen is currently unknown. Each CDR3 protein gets one entry after TCRdb re-called the 5' RACE reads with MiXCR. The table includes about 210,000 distinct CDR3 sequences, around 10% detected once. General study results and limits: Beta out-of-frame sequences showed weaker excess twin sharing.

V lost 4 bases, J lost 7 bases, and 9 bases lay in between. This CDR3 has 11 amino acids. CDR1 SGHRS and CDR2 YFSETQ come from the germline V gene. The receptor's source is a woman between 18 and 29 years old in good health. The chain recombines TRBV5-1 with TRBJ2-7, with D unclear. Sequencing was performed on memory (CD45RO+) T cells sorted from blood. As DNA, the CDR3 is TGCGCCAGCAGCGCCCAGTTAGAGCAGTACTTC. It codes for CASSAQLEQYF.